The clone carrying this T cell receptor (beta chain) occurred a few times. This CDR3 comprises 12 residues. Germline V gene sequence: CDR1 SNHLY, CDR2 FYNNEI. V lost 4 bases and J 11 bases, leaving 9 bases between the germline ends. The sample is drawn from a study of blood T cell repertoires in COVID-19. About the research overall: COVID-19 samples, acute and convalescent, were from the United States, Italy and Spain.

Profiling relied on immunoSEQ multiplex PCR, and the TCRdb table lists in-frame clones only, not all of them. The table has 65,000 to 95,000 clones, about 73% seen once; the top ten hold 35% to 40%. Sequencing input: peripheral blood. The rearrangement uses TRBV2 and TRBJ1-6; D not certain. The sequence was obtained from a man between 60 and 75 years old with COVID-19, enrolled during active disease. The CDR3 protein is CASSGLLAPLHF. The CDR3 bases are TGTGCCAGCAGTGGTCTTTTAGCACCCCTCCACTTT.